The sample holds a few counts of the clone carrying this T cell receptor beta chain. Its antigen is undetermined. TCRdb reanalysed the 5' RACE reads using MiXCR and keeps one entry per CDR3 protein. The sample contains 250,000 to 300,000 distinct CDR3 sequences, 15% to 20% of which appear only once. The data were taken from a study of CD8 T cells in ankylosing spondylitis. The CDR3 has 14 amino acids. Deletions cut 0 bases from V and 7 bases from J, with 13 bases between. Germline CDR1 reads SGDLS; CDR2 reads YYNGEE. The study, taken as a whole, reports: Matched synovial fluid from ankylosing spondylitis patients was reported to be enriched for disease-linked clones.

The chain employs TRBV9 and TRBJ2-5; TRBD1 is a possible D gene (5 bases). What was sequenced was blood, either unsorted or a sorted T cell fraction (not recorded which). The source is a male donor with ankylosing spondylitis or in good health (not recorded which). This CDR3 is CASSVVGSQGTQYF. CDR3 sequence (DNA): TGTGCCAGCAGCGTAGTTGGCAGTCAGGGGACCCAGTACTTC. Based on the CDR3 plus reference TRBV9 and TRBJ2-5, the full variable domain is DSGVTQTPKHLITATGQRVTLRCSPRSGDLSVYWYQQSLDQGLQFLIQYYNGEERAKGNILERFSAQQFPDLHSELNLSSLELGDSALYFCASSVVGSQGTQYFGPGTRLLVL.